Listed here are 18 T cell receptor beta chains from one sample, sequenced in a study of T cell clonality in common variable immunodeficiency. The study's findings and limits: Fewer deletions and N-nucleotide insertions were reportedly seen in common variable immunodeficiency TCR beta sequences.

Their target antigens are unknown. Using immunoSEQ multiplex PCR, the repertoire was profiled, and TCRdb retains in-frame clones only, with some absent. This record lists approximately 28,000 clones, none seen once only, and the top ten clones contain around 3.2%. Sequenced sample: peripheral blood mononuclear cells. All receptors come from a human donor with common variable immunodeficiency.

This clone was counted many times. Read data end 3 residues before the CDR3 end; the end is taken from the germline J gene. This chain connects TRBV18 to TRBJ1-1; 9 nucleotides agree with TRBD1. The junction had 3 bases not matched to a gene; V was cut back by 3 bases and J by 1 base. The CDR3 has 15 residues. Germline values: CDR1 KGHSH, CDR2 LQKENI. The chain's CDR3 is CASSPRTGANTEAFF. The CDR3 bases that were read are TGTGCCAGCTCACCGAGGACAGGGGCGAACACTGAA.

This clone occurred many times. The read stops 3 residues short of the end of the CDR3; the missing end is completed from the germline J gene. V and J are TRBV18 and TRBJ2-7, with 7 bases fitting TRBD1. V lost 3 bases to trimming and J lost 3 bases; unmatched junction nucleotides: 5. Germline CDR1 is KGHSH and CDR2 is LQKENI. The CDR3 contains 14 residues. The sequenced CDR3 bases are TGTGCCAGCTCACCGACAGGGTCTAGCTACGAG. This translates into CASSPTGSSYE. The whole CDR3 is CASSPTGSSYEQYF.

Of note for this clone: The CDR3 extends 3 residues past the end of the read, so its final part is completed from the germline J gene. The V gene is TRBV20-1, the J gene TRBJ2-7; 10 bases agree with TRBD1. Trimming at V came to 3 bases and at J to 1 base, leaving 6 bases not matched to a gene. The CDR3 spans 15 residues. The germline gives CDR1 DFQATT, CDR2 SNEGSKA (reference sequence). The CDR3: CSASADRGRSYEQYF. The sequenced CDR3 bases are TGCAGTGCTAGTGCGGACAGGGGGAGATCCTACGAG.

With respect to this clone: The missing CDR3 end, 3 residues past where the read stops, is filled in from the germline J gene. This sequence joins TRBV6-2 or TRBV6-3 and TRBJ2-7; TRBD2 agrees at 9 bases. Germline V gene data show CDR1 as MNHEY and CDR2 as SVGEGT. The ends lost 4 bases at V and 3 bases at J; junction bases unmatched: 4. The CDR3 length is 14 residues. CDR3 DNA, as far as it was read: TGTGCCAGCAGTTTCCTAGCGGGATACTACGAG. It encodes CASSFLAGYYE. The full-length CDR3 reads as CASSFLAGYYEQYF.

This clone occurred many times. From the germline J gene comes the end of the CDR3, since the read stops 3 residues before it. This rearrangement joins TRBV5-6 to TRBJ1-1; TRBD1 might be the D (5 bases). In germline, CDR1 is SGHDT, CDR2 YYEEEE. Trimming left V 0 bases short and J 4 bases short, with 13 bases between. The CDR3 consists of 15 residues. CDR3 DNA (partial): TGTGCCAGCAGCTTGGCCCCGGGGGTCGGCACTGAA. Protein product: CASSLAPGVGTE. The whole CDR3 protein is CASSLAPGVGTEAFF.

As regards this clone: The read is 3 residues too short to cover the CDR3 end, so that end is filled in from the germline J gene. V is TRBV20-1 and J is TRBJ2-1; TRBD1 agrees at 8 bases. Unmatched junction bases numbered 6, after V lost 6 bases and J lost 5 bases. The germline V gene encodes CDR1 DFQATT and CDR2 SNEGSKA (reference sequence). This CDR3 region has 13 residues. The CDR3: CSARTGFNNEQFF. CDR3 DNA (partial): TGCAGTGCGCGGACAGGGTTTAACAATGAG.

This clone was found many times. The read halts 3 residues ahead of the CDR3 end, with the missing end drawn from the germline J gene. The V call is TRBV18, the J call TRBJ2-5, with D perhaps assigned TRBD1 or TRBD2 (5 bases each). Germline V gives CDR1 KGHSH, CDR2 LQKENI. The germline V and J ends were trimmed by 1 base and 4 bases, with 10 bases remaining between them. This CDR3 spans 14 amino acids. The CDR3: CASSPQGSLETQYF. The CDR3 DNA, read in part, is TGTGCCAGCTCACCACAGGGGAGTTTAGAGACC.

A word on this clone: From the germline J gene comes the end of the CDR3, since the read stops 3 residues before it. The rearrangement uses TRBV7-6 and TRBJ2-7, with TRBD1 matching over 8 bases. V trimming: 2 bases; J trimming: 6 bases; junction bases outside the gene matches: 6. In germline, CDR1 is SGHVS, CDR2 FNYEAQ. CDR3 length: 14 residues. The CDR3 bases that were read are TGTGCCAGCAGCTTACGGACAGGGCCCAGCGAG. This gives the protein CASSLRTGPSE. The CDR3, in full, reads CASSLRTGPSEQYF.

This clone was recorded many times. The read falls 3 residues short of the CDR3 end, and the missing part is taken from the germline J gene. The V and J genes are TRBV12-3 or TRBV12-4 and TRBJ1-1; TRBD1 is a possible D gene (5 bases). This CDR3 has 17 residues. Trimming removed 4 bases at V and 0 bases at J, with 18 bases between. CDR3 sequence: CASSWMNDGGLNTEAFF. The covered CDR3 bases are TGTGCCAGCAGTTGGATGAACGACGGGGGACTGAACACTGAA.

This clone came up many times. The read ends 3 residues early relative to the CDR3; the germline J gene fills the gap. The chain couples TRBV19 to TRBJ2-3, with TRBD2 identical over 10 bases. The CDR3 extends over 18 amino acids. The trim removed 4 bases at V and 0 bases at J, leaving 10 bases unmatched. Per the germline V gene, CDR1 is LNHDA and CDR2 is SQIVND (reference sequence). The CDR3 here is CASSTFAGLADSTDTQYF. CDR3 DNA (partial): TGTGCCAGTAGTACCTTTGCCGGACTAGCGGACAGCACAGATACG.

For this clone: The read comes to an end 3 residues before the CDR3 does, leaving the germline J gene to fill in the end. V and J are TRBV20-1 and TRBJ2-1; 8 bases map to TRBD2. CDR1 DFQATT and CDR2 SNEGSKA come from the germline V gene (reference sequence). The CDR3 length is 15 residues. The V and J ends lost 4 bases and 3 bases, in that order; junction bases with no gene match: 8. CDR3 amino acids: CSAKEGAGGYNEQFF. Incomplete CDR3 DNA: TGCAGTGCTAAAGAGGGCGCGGGAGGCTACAATGAG.

This clone was observed many times. The missing CDR3 end, 3 residues past where the read stops, is filled in from the germline J gene. V usage is TRBV6-1 and J usage is TRBJ2-3, with D perhaps TRBD2 (6 bases). The V gene's germline CDR1 is MNHNS and CDR2 SASEGT. V was pared by 3 bases and J by 2 bases, with 9 bases between. CDR3 length equals 14 residues. The CDR3 loop reads CASSESGLTDTQYF. The CDR3 DNA, read in part, is TGTGCCAGCAGTGAGAGCGGGCTCACAGATACG.

As regards this clone: The CDR3 goes on 3 residues after the read ends, and that part is filled in from the germline J gene. This chain connects TRBV2 to TRBJ1-1; TRBD1 matches at 9 bases. This CDR3 has 14 amino acids. Germline assignment: CDR1 SNHLY and CDR2 FYNNEI. The ends lost 3 bases at V and 4 bases at J; junction bases unmatched: 3. The covered CDR3 bases are TGTGCCAGCAGTGATCCGGACAGGGGCACTGAA. This encodes CASSDPDRGTE. Given in full, the CDR3 is CASSDPDRGTEAFF.

This clone is categorized as medium-sized (0.01 to 0.1%). The sequence runs out 3 residues before the end of the CDR3; the remainder is reconstructed from the germline J gene. The genes are TRBV30 and TRBJ2-3; D remains unclear. This CDR3 contains 14 residues. CDR1 is GTSNPN, CDR2 SVGIG, per germline (reference sequence). Trimming removed 0 bases at V and 2 bases at J, with 9 bases between. This CDR3 reads CAWSVSVVTDTQYF. The sequenced CDR3 bases are TGTGCCTGGAGTGTTTCGGTGGTCACAGATACG.

A note on this clone: The CDR3 end falls 3 residues outside the read, so it is completed with the germline J gene. The rearrangement uses TRBV2 and TRBJ1-1; D possibly corresponds to TRBD1 (6 bases). Germline V lookup: CDR1 SNHLY, CDR2 FYNNEI. V gave up 7 bases and J gave up 1 base, with 16 bases separating them. The CDR3 loop spans 15 amino acids. The CDR3 region is CASMLGHGRNTEAFF. The CDR3 DNA, read in part, is TGTGCCAGCATGCTGGGACACGGAAGGAACACTGAA. The variable domain in full, completed from reference TRBV2 and TRBJ1-1, reads EPEVTQTPSHQVTQMGQEVILRCVPISNHLYFYWYRQILGQKVEFLVSFYNNEISEKSEIFDDQFSVERPDGSNFTLKIRSTKLEDSAMYFCASMLGHGRNTEAFFGQGTRLTVV.

Remarks on this clone: The read comes to an end 3 residues before the CDR3 does, leaving the germline J gene to fill in the end. V gene TRBV19 combines with J gene TRBJ2-1; 7 bases are shared with TRBD2. The germline V gene has CDR1 LNHDA and CDR2 SQIVND (reference sequence). The J segment lost 3 bases and the V segment lost 6 bases, leaving 5 bases of the junction unmatched. This CDR3 has 14 residues. The part of the CDR3 DNA that was read is TGTGCCAGTAGACCAGCGGGGAGCTACAATGAG. Residues: CASRPAGSYNE. In full, the CDR3 is CASRPAGSYNEQFF.

In its sample, this clone was seen many times. The read stops 3 residues short of the end of the CDR3; the missing end is completed from the germline J gene. The V gene is TRBV19, the J gene TRBJ2-5; 8 bases are shared with TRBD1. The trim removed 1 base at V and 5 bases at J, leaving 6 bases unmatched. Germline-derived CDR1 and CDR2 are LNHDA and SQIVND (reference sequence). The CDR3 covers 15 residues. The CDR3 protein is CASSIGAGGTETQYF. Partial CDR3 DNA: TGTGCCAGTAGTATAGGCGCAGGGGGCACGGAGACC.

This clone was detected ten times or more. The missing CDR3 end, 3 residues past where the read stops, is filled in from the germline J gene. The chain combines TRBV6-1 with TRBJ1-6; D perhaps matches TRBD1 (5 bases). Germline CDR1 MNHNS, CDR2 SASEGT. The CDR3 covers 15 residues. The ends were cut back, 5 bases at V and 1 base at J, with 9 bases in the middle. The covered CDR3 bases are TGTGCCAGCAGTCAAGAGGGGTCCTATAATTCACCC. This encodes CASSQEGSYNSP. The complete CDR3 reads CASSQEGSYNSPLHF.